Listed below are T cell receptor beta chains from one sample, sequenced in a study of response to subunit inactivated influenza vaccine. TCRdb re-called the RT-PCR reads with MiXCR, one entry per CDR3 protein. The table lists fewer than 700,000 distinct CDR3 sequences, over 10% of them singletons. Sequenced here: PBMCs from blood, sampled 35 to 45 days after vaccination. Receptors were obtained from a man in his fifties or sixties who received an inactivated influenza vaccine. CDR3s include the opening cysteine and the closing phenylalanine or tryptophan. D genes are given only for firm matches. A clone size is listed for some rows: how often the clone was seen (once, few, many), or a class if it is expanded.

v_call,j_call,clone_size,d_call,cdr3_aa,cdr3_nt
TRBV5-1,TRBJ2-1,.,.,CASSSGGGSSASEQFF,TGCGCCAGCAGCTCGGGGGGCGGTTCTAGTGCCAGTGAGCAGTTCTTC
TRBV5-6,TRBJ2-7,few,.,CASSIGAGREQYF,TGTGCCAGCAGCATCGGGGCCGGCAGGGAGCAGTACTTC
TRBV7-9,TRBJ1-2,.,TRBD1,CATSQGALDYGYTF,TGTGCCACTTCCCAGGGGGCCCTCGACTATGGCTACACCTTC
TRBV6-1,TRBJ2-1,few,TRBD1,CASRGTVSYNEQFF,TGTGCCAGCAGAGGGACAGTGTCCTACAATGAGCAGTTCTTC
TRBV5-1,TRBJ2-3,many,.,CASSLDLADTQYF,TGCGCCAGCAGCTTGGATCTGGCAGATACGCAGTATTTT
TRBV5-1,TRBJ2-2,few,TRBD2,CASSLAGTSGSLGELFF,TGCGCCAGCAGCTTGGCCGGGACTAGCGGGAGCCTTGGGGAGCTGTTTTTT
TRBV6-2/TRBV6-3,TRBJ2-2,.,.,CASSYTDSNTGELFF,TGTGCCAGCAGTTACACAGATTCGAACACCGGGGAGCTGTTTTTT
TRBV5-5,TRBJ2-1,few,.,CASSPWAGYNEQFF,TGTGCCAGCAGCCCCTGGGCCGGATACAATGAGCAGTTCTTC
TRBV14,TRBJ2-1,.,.,CASSQLVYNEQFF,TGTGCCAGCAGCCAACTGGTATACAATGAGCAGTTCTTC
TRBV7-8,TRBJ2-1,.,.,CASSPRVYNEQFF,TGTGCCAGCAGCCCGAGAGTATACAATGAGCAGTTCTTC
TRBV27,TRBJ2-2,many,.,CATENTGELFF,TGTGCCACCGAGAACACCGGGGAGCTGTTTTTT
TRBV28,TRBJ2-7,many,.,CASSLTTYRRPYNEQYF,TGTGCCAGCAGTTTAACTACCTACAGAAGACCCTACAACGAGCAGTACTTC
TRBV5-1,TRBJ2-7,.,TRBD1,CASSDRDSTDEQYF,TGCGCCAGCAGCGACCGGGACAGCACTGACGAGCAGTACTTC
TRBV7-9,TRBJ2-5,.,.,CASSWVGETQYF,TGTGCCAGCAGCTGGGTGGGGGAGACCCAGTACTTC
TRBV4-3,TRBJ1-6,.,.,CASSQDLNESPLHF,TGCGCCAGCAGCCAAGATCTAAATGAATCACCCCTCCACTTT
TRBV7-9,TRBJ1-3,.,.,CASSDGGAGNTIYF,TGTGCCAGCAGCGACGGGGGGGCCGGAAACACCATATATTTT
TRBV3-1,TRBJ2-2,few,.,CASSHTGLSANTGELFF,TGTGCCAGCAGCCACACGGGACTGTCAGCGAACACCGGGGAGCTGTTTTTT
TRBV29-1,TRBJ2-3,.,.,CSVVAIGTDTQYF,TGCAGCGTTGTAGCAATTGGAACAGATACGCAGTATTTT
TRBV6-1,TRBJ1-6,.,.,CASSPPGRTYSPLHF,TGTGCCAGCAGCCCCCCCGGACGGACCTATTCACCCCTCCACTTT
TRBV12-3/TRBV12-4,TRBJ2-1,.,TRBD1,CASSLDRRHEQFF,TGTGCCAGCAGTCTGGACAGGCGGCATGAGCAGTTCTTC
TRBV20-1,TRBJ1-2,.,.,CSARETGYNYGYTF,TGCAGTGCTAGAGAGACAGGTTATAACTATGGCTACACCTTC
TRBV6-5,TRBJ2-1,few,TRBD2,CASSYAYPSGSLPYNEQFF,TGTGCCAGCAGTTACGCGTATCCTAGCGGGAGTCTTCCCTACAATGAGCAGTTCTTC
TRBV9,TRBJ2-3,few,.,CASSVGNLAGTDTQYF,TGTGCCAGCAGCGTAGGGAACTTAGCGGGCACAGATACGCAGTATTTT
TRBV20-1,TRBJ2-7,few,TRBD1,CSANRDRSYEQYF,TGCAGTGCAAACCGGGACAGGAGCTACGAGCAGTACTTC
TRBV20-1,TRBJ2-3,many,TRBD1,CSAPGQGADTQYF,TGCAGTGCTCCGGGACAGGGGGCAGATACGCAGTATTTT
TRBV20-1,TRBJ1-5,few,.,CSATDRSNSNQPQHF,TGCAGTGCAACCGACAGGAGTAATAGCAATCAGCCCCAGCATTTT
TRBV13,TRBJ2-2,few,TRBD1,CASSSSPGQGAGGELFF,TGTGCCAGCAGCTCCAGCCCGGGACAGGGGGCGGGCGGGGAGCTGTTTTTT
TRBV5-1,TRBJ2-2,few,.,CASCQQGTGELFF,TGCGCCAGCTGCCAACAGGGCACCGGGGAGCTGTTTTTT
TRBV5-1,TRBJ2-3,.,TRBD2,CASSLRDYVTDTQYF,TGCGCCAGCAGCTTGCGGGACTATGTAACAGATACGCAGTATTTT
TRBV4-1,TRBJ2-6,few,.,CASSPQHVSGANVLTF,TGCGCCAGCAGCCCGCAACACGTCTCTGGGGCCAACGTCCTGACTTTC
TRBV12-3/TRBV12-4,TRBJ2-3,many,TRBD2,CASSFEGLAGDTQYF,TGTGCCAGCAGTTTTGAAGGACTAGCGGGAGATACGCAGTATTTT
TRBV6-5,TRBJ1-2,many,TRBD1,CASSYNRGLGGYTF,TGTGCCAGCAGTTACAACAGGGGGCTCGGTGGCTACACCTTC
TRBV7-2,TRBJ2-3,.,TRBD2,CASSLVGGRSTDTQYF,TGTGCCAGCAGCTTAGTTGGCGGGAGAAGTACAGATACGCAGTATTTT
TRBV7-2,TRBJ1-5,.,TRBD1,CASSLGGDRRVQPQHF,TGTGCCAGCAGCTTAGGTGGGGACAGGAGGGTTCAGCCCCAGCATTTT
TRBV9,TRBJ1-1,.,.,CASSVGRVNTEAFF,TGTGCCAGCAGCGTAGGTAGGGTTAACACTGAAGCTTTCTTT
TRBV20-1,TRBJ2-2,few,TRBD2,CSARDLTSGANTGELFF,TGCAGTGCTAGAGATCTTACTAGCGGAGCGAACACCGGGGAGCTGTTTTTT
TRBV20-1,TRBJ2-1,.,.,CSARDLGRGVIYNEQFF,TGCAGTGCTAGAGATCTCGGCAGGGGGGTAATCTACAATGAGCAGTTCTTC
TRBV6-2/TRBV6-3,TRBJ1-1,.,.,CASKWVLNTEAFF,TGTGCCAGCAAGTGGGTCCTGAACACTGAAGCTTTCTTT
TRBV28,TRBJ1-3,.,TRBD1,CASSFFVDRGFSGNTIYF,TGTGCCAGCAGTTTTTTCGTTGACAGGGGGTTCTCTGGAAACACCATATATTTT
TRBV2,TRBJ2-2,few,.,CASSGPPTVGELFF,TGTGCCAGCAGTGGGCCGCCGACGGTGGGGGAGCTGTTTTTT
TRBV7-3,TRBJ2-1,many,TRBD2,CASSEKRPGLAVHSYNEQFF,TGTGCCAGCAGCGAGAAACGGCCGGGACTAGCGGTCCACTCCTACAATGAGCAGTTCTTC
TRBV4-3,TRBJ2-3,.,.,CASSRSGLSSTDTQYF,TGCGCCAGCAGCCGCTCGGGGTTATCTAGCACAGATACGCAGTATTTT
TRBV7-2,TRBJ2-1,few,TRBD2,CASSRTRGLNEQFF,TGTGCCAGCAGCAGGACTAGAGGTCTCAATGAGCAGTTCTTC
TRBV6-5,TRBJ2-5,few,TRBD2,CASSYSNGRRETQYF,TGTGCCAGCAGTTACTCGAACGGGAGGCGGGAGACCCAGTACTTC
TRBV7-2,TRBJ2-1,few,TRBD2,CASSQGLAGGVEQFF,TGTGCCAGCAGTCAAGGACTAGCGGGAGGGGTTGAGCAGTTCTTC